Here is one T cell receptor (beta chain) with its context. It has no known antigen specificity. No much larger clone exists at a distance of one base, and base qualities are not known. Genomic DNA was isolated from the sorted cells so that the TCRbeta CDR3 region could be sequenced. The immunoSEQ Assay was used for sequencing of TCRbeta CDR3 regions. Drawn from immuneACCESS, this table holds only the in-frame rearrangements with V and J called that TCRdb kept. Clones are partly lost; checked studies trace under half to an unresolved V gene and leave the rest unexplained. This sample has about 100,000 clones in its table, and 80% to 95% of those were observed once. The top ten clonotypes cover 0.5% to 0.65% of the sample. Per the germline V gene (reference sequence), SEHNR is the CDR1 and FQNEAQ is the CDR2. From its cysteine to its phenylalanine, the CDR3 spans 15 amino acids. Only CDR3 DNA remains: 45 bases, in frame from the first base. V loses 5 bases at its end and J loses 7 bases; junction bases beyond the gene matches: 8.

The trial excluded patients who had a history of autoimmune disease or who were on systemic immunosuppression. In every dose cohort, peripheral blood was drawn for TCR sequencing at baseline, cycle 4 day 1, and cycle 7 day 1. The samples were taken from a phase I, first-in-human, multicenter, open-label dose-escalation trial of ivuxolimab. Adults with locally advanced or metastatic melanoma, renal cell, hepatocellular, or head and neck squamous cell carcinoma were enrolled in the trial. Before TCR sequencing, CD4+ T cells and CD8+ T cells were sorted from peripheral blood as separate populations. The data are from a study of OX40 agonist ivuxolimab in advanced cancers. With respect to the entire study: Ivuxolimab, which targeted the costimulatory receptor OX40 (CD134), was an agonistic, fully human IgG2 monoclonal antibody. Partial responses occurred in three dose-escalation patients, of whom one had hepatocellular carcinoma and two had cutaneous melanoma. Intravenous ivuxolimab was administered to patients every 2 weeks at six dose levels: 0.01, 0.1, 0.3, 1.5, 3 and 10 mg/kg. Of the 50 or so patients in dose escalation, approximately 20 had hepatocellular carcinoma, some 15 had melanoma, 9 had renal cell carcinoma and 9 had head and neck cancer. A male proportion of almost 85% and a mean age of about 60 years, ranging from roughly 23 to 79, were recorded for the dose-escalation cohort. Prior anti-PD-1, anti-PD-L1 or anti-CTLA-4 therapy was permitted, and approximately 39% of dose-escalation patients had received checkpoint inhibitors. The purpose of peripheral TCRbeta sequencing was to test whether ivuxolimab changed TCR sequence diversity and led to clonal T-cell expansion. The paper reports the monotherapy dose-escalation portion (N of about 51 patients) of the phase I ivuxolimab trial. Summary of the overall study and its limitations: Antigen specificity was not determined for the clonally expanded peripheral T cells. After ivuxolimab, CD8+ T cells had more expanded clones than CD4+ T cells on average. In the 0.1-3.0 mg/kg groups, partial responders had among the lowest normalized peripheral clonal expansion, particularly in CD8+ T cells. Low levels of normalized T-cell clonal expansion were also seen in some patients who did not respond. Clonal expansion of both CD4+ and CD8+ blood T cells was observed from baseline to week 6 at doses 0.1 to 3.0 mg/kg.

The sequence was collected from an adult with an advanced solid tumor such as melanoma, head and neck, liver or kidney cancer. The starting material was CD4+ or CD8+ T cells sorted from blood, obtained in a trial of the OX40 agonist ivuxolimab. The V and J segments used are TRBV7-9 and TRBJ1-4, with 9 central nucleotides matching TRBD1. The nucleotide sequence reads TGTGCCAGCAGCCGCGGGACAGGGCCGGTTGAAAAACTGTTTTTT. Translated, it gives CASSRGTGPVEKLFF. Reference TRBV7-9 and TRBJ1-4 genes cover what lies past the CDR3, so the full variable domain is DTGVSQNPRHKITKRGQNVTFRCDPISEHNRLYWYRQTLGQGPEFLTYFQNEAQLEKSRLLSDRFSAERPKGSFSTLEIQRTEQGDSAMYLCASSRGTGPVEKLFFGSGTQLSVL.